The sequence of this T cell receptor (beta chain) was determined in a study of T cell responses to AZD1222 COVID-19 vaccine. Germline V gives CDR1 SGHDN, CDR2 FVKESK. V lost 7 bases and J lost 7, with 8 bases in between. The CDR3 runs to 12 residues. About this clone itself: The target antigen is unknown.

Clones were read by immunoSEQ multiplex PCR, and TCRdb kept only the in-frame ones, dropping some. The sample has 150,000 or so clones; approximately 91% are singletons. General study findings and limits: Donor demographics were predominantly white British with a female majority; clonal diversity may be underestimated. Dominant at 160-218 and 743-854, vaccine-associated CD4 TCRs also spanned spike. Increased Spike-specific TCR breadth and depth were observed after two AZD1222 doses.

Source: peripheral blood, taken 28 days after the second AZD1222 dose. The receptor was isolated from an adult who received the AZD1222 COVID-19 vaccine. This chain links TRBV14 with TRBJ1-6; D ambiguous. CDR3: CASNGWNSPLHF. CDR3 nucleotide sequence: TGTGCCAGCAATGGGTGGAATTCACCCCTCCACTTT.